The 21 T cell receptor beta chains presented below share a single source sample, sequenced in a study of blood T cells in healthy people across ages (dated by TCRdb to 2014 to 2015). Libraries were constructed by 5' RACE. Sequencing was carried out with an Illumina HiSeq 2500. The second PCR ran for roughly 7 to 11 cycles and used a J-beta primer mix along with a sample-barcoded 5' primer. Using fastp at Q25 and MiXCR, TCRdb reprocessed the public reads and kept productive beta chains. Rows are unified per CDR3 protein, each entry keeping the most common DNA and genes. This sample has about 290,000 distinct CDR3 sequences in its table, and roughly a quarter of those were observed once. The ten biggest clones cover over 25% of the sample. Sequenced input: blood. The receptors come from a woman between 65 and 79 years old in good health.

This clonotype has a handful of counts. In DNA, the CDR3 is TGTGCCAGCGGTGGGGAGATATTACATGGCTACACCTTC. It codes for CASGGEILHGYTF. The chain couples TRBV28 to TRBJ1-2, with D hard to call. The germline V gene has CDR1 MDHEN and CDR2 SYDVKM. V shed 8 bases and J shed 6 bases, with 16 bases lying between them. The CDR3 spans 13 residues.

This clonotype was counted a few times. This chain joins TRBV7-2 and TRBJ2-5; D may be TRBD1 (6 bases). With the DNA end fitting TRBJ2-1 better, the J assignment may be wrong. The germline V gene encodes CDR1 SGHTA and CDR2 FQGNSA. The CDR3 length is 16 residues. The CDR3 coding sequence is TGTGCCAGCAGCATGGGACATAGCCCGATCAGCAGGCCGCAGTTCTTC. Encoded protein: CASSMGHSPISRPQFF.

This clonotype was recorded a few times. The rearrangement joins TRBV6-5 to TRBJ1-1, with 8 bases identical to TRBD1. From germline, CDR1 is MNHEY and CDR2 SVGAGI. Trimming cost V 9 bases and J 5 bases; bases outside gene matches: 11. This CDR3 region has 14 residues. Written as DNA, the CDR3 is TGTGCCAGTAGGAACACAGGGGGACGAACTGAAGCTTTCTTT. Translating gives CASRNTGGRTEAFF.

J is TRBJ1-5 and V is TRBV12-3 or TRBV12-4; unclear D gene. The V end was cut by 3 bases, the J end by 4 bases, with 7 bases between. There are 13 residues in the CDR3. CDR3 protein: CASSFTENQPQHF. The CDR3 nucleotides are TGTGCCAGCAGTTTTACGGAGAATCAGCCCCAGCATTTT.

The chain links TRBV20-1 to TRBJ2-3, with D uncertain. Looked up from germline, CDR1 is DFQATT and CDR2 is SNEGSKA (reference sequence). The CDR3 loop spans 14 amino acids. Between the trimmed V and J ends, which lost 0 bases and 2 bases, there was a span of 9 bases. This CDR3 reads CSARDRALTDTQYF. CDR3 in DNA: TGCAGTGCTAGAGATCGGGCTCTCACAGATACGCAGTATTTT.

The chain carries TRBV16 and TRBJ2-4; no clear D. Per the germline V gene, CDR1 is KGHSY and CDR2 is FQNENV. CDR3 length: 14 amino acids. The V end lost 0 bases, the J end lost 9 bases, and 12 bases lay between the germline ends. The CDR3 coding sequence is TGTGCCAGCAGCCAATCTCGGGCATCAAGCATTCAGTACTTC. It encodes CASSQSRASSIQYF. Using reference TRBV16 and TRBJ2-4 for the parts outside the CDR3, the full variable domain is GEEVAQTPKHLVRGEGQKAKLYCAPIKGHSYVFWYQQVLKNEFKFLISFQNENVFDETGMPKERFSAKCLPNSPCSLEIQATKLEDSAVYFCASSQSRASSIQYFGAGTRLSVL.

This clonotype occurred a few times. The rearrangement uses TRBV28 and TRBJ1-3, with D unclear. With 3 bases removed from V and 0 bases from J, the gap between germline ends came to 9 bases. Germline CDR1 and CDR2: MDHEN and SYDVKM. CDR3 length: 15 residues. CDR3 DNA sequence: TGTGCCAGCAGTTTTAGGCCGCTCTCTGGAAACACCATATATTTT. Its protein product is CASSFRPLSGNTIYF.

In this sample, this clonotype turned up a few times. The chain links TRBV6-1 to TRBJ2-5; D uncertain. The germline V and J ends were trimmed by 6 bases and 2 bases, with 13 bases remaining between them. CDR1 is MNHNS, CDR2 SASEGT, per germline. CDR3 length: 14 residues. Written as DNA, the CDR3 is TGTGCCAGCAGCCTACATTTCGAACAAGAGACCCAGTACTTC. This codes for CASSLHFEQETQYF.

With respect to this clonotype: One junction end disagrees with the germline gene, perhaps due to a read error. The rearrangement joins TRBV7-7 to TRBJ2-5, with 13 bases fitting TRBD2. Judging by the DNA end, TRBJ2-1 fits better; the J call may be wrong. Germline V gene data show CDR1 as SSHAT and CDR2 as FNYEAQ (reference sequence). CDR3 length: 15 residues. The CDR3 loop is CASSPGTSGINEQFF. CDR3 sequence (DNA): TGTGCTAGCAGCCCTGGGACTAGCGGGATCAATGAGCAGTTCTTC.

This clonotype has only a few counts. J is TRBJ2-5 and V is TRBV20-1; D unresolved. Germline V lookup: CDR1 DFQATT, CDR2 SNEGSKA (reference sequence). The CDR3 runs to 13 residues. The V end lost 1 base, the J end lost 1 base, and 7 bases lay between the germline ends. The CDR3 is CSARAPAQETQYF. CDR3 DNA sequence: TGCAGTGCTAGAGCCCCGGCCCAAGAGACCCAGTACTTC.

Notes on this clonotype: Given the absence of the conserved phenylalanine or tryptophan at the CDR3 end, a read error is likely. It is unclear where the CDR3 begins or ends on the DNA, so no DNA is shown, and the CDR3 is as TCRdb lists it. The chain uses TRBV6-5 and TRBJ2-7; TRBD1 was called by the table and not checked on the DNA. Inclusive of both ends, the CDR3 amounts to 11 amino acids. CDR1 and CDR2 from the germline V gene are MNHEY and SVGAGI. This CDR3 is CASRRTGKEYL.

This chain connects TRBV7-2 to TRBJ1-1; weak D call: TRBD1 (5 bases). V was cut by 5 bases and J by 2 bases, with 12 bases left in between. Germline CDR1 and CDR2: SGHTA and FQGNSA. This CDR3 contains 14 residues. The CDR3 region is CASSQGRSNTEAFF. The CDR3 DNA reads as TGTGCCAGCAGCCAGGGACGGTCTAACACTGAAGCTTTCTTT.

This chain connects TRBV2 to TRBJ2-3; tentatively, D is TRBD1 (5 bases). V lost 2 bases, J lost 6 bases, and 15 bases lay in between. This CDR3 region has 15 residues. The germline V gene encodes CDR1 SNHLY and CDR2 FYNNEI. In DNA, the CDR3 is TGTGCCAGCAGTGAACAGGGCGGTAGTGCGGATACGCAGTATTTT. Residues: CASSEQGGSADTQYF.

As to this clonotype: At one of its ends the junction is not consistent with the germline gene, which may arise from a read error. The J gene is TRBJ1-5, the V gene TRBV28, with TRBD1 as a possible D gene (5 bases). CDR1 is MDHEN, CDR2 SYDVKM, per germline. The CDR3 is made up of 14 amino acids. In DNA, the CDR3 is TGTGCCAGCAGATTATCAGGGTTGGGGCAGCCCCAGCATTTT. Translated: CASRLSGLGQPQHF. Combining the CDR3 with reference TRBV28 and TRBJ1-5 gives the whole variable domain DVKVTQSSRYLVKRTGEKVFLECVQDMDHENMFWYRQDPGLGLRLIYFSYDVKMKEKGDIPEGYSVSREKKERFSLILESASTNQTSMYLCASRLSGLGQPQHFGDGTRLSIL.

A few counts support this clonotype. The chain joins TRBV29-1 to TRBJ1-4; D ambiguous. CDR1 SQVTM and CDR2 ANQGSEA come from the germline V gene. This CDR3 has 11 amino acids. Trimming took off 3 bases at V and 5 bases at J, with 4 bases between the two ends. CDR3 sequence reads: CSVDLNEKLFF. The CDR3 coding sequence is TGCAGCGTTGACCTGAATGAAAAACTGTTTTTT.

V and J are TRBV6-2 or TRBV6-3 and TRBJ2-6; 10 bases fit TRBD1. V dropped 10 bases and J dropped 2; count of bases not matched to a gene: 5. The CDR3 loop spans 15 amino acids. Germline CDR1 is MNHEY and CDR2 is SVGEGT. This CDR3 reads CATGQGVPGANVLTF. CDR3 DNA sequence: TGTGCCACAGGACAGGGGGTTCCTGGGGCCAACGTCCTGACTTTC.

V gene TRBV28 combines with J gene TRBJ2-2; D is tentatively TRBD1 or TRBD2 (6 bases each). V was shortened by 2 bases and J by 3 bases, with 7 bases between the two germline ends. This CDR3 has 14 residues. Germline CDR1 MDHEN, CDR2 SYDVKM. CDR3 sequence reads: CASSLGGHTGELFF. CDR3 nucleotide sequence: TGTGCCAGCAGTTTAGGGGGGCACACCGGGGAGCTGTTTTTT. The complete variable domain, with remaining parts taken from reference TRBV28 and TRBJ2-2, reads DVKVTQSSRYLVKRTGEKVFLECVQDMDHENMFWYRQDPGLGLRLIYFSYDVKMKEKGDIPEGYSVSREKKERFSLILESASTNQTSMYLCASSLGGHTGELFFGEGSRLTVL.

The chain is built from TRBV20-1 and TRBJ2-5; 8 positions agree with TRBD1. The CDR3 has 14 amino acids. V shed 0 bases, J shed 5 bases, and the junction held 5 bases outside the gene matches. The germline gives CDR1 DFQATT, CDR2 SNEGSKA (reference sequence). The CDR3 sequence: CSARDWNRGETQYF. DNA for the CDR3: TGCAGTGCTAGAGATTGGAACAGGGGGGAGACCCAGTACTTC.

The chain joins TRBV10-3 to TRBJ2-7; D possibly uses TRBD1 or TRBD2 (5 bases each). Between the trimmed V and J ends, which lost 2 bases and 3 bases, there was a span of 11 bases. Germline V gene sequence: CDR1 ENHRY, CDR2 SYGVKD. The CDR3 loop spans 14 amino acids. Here the CDR3 reads CAISEIGTDYEQYF. Written as DNA, the CDR3 is TGTGCCATCAGTGAGATCGGGACGGACTACGAGCAGTACTTC.

This clonotype has only a few counts. This chain joins TRBV7-3 and TRBJ2-3, with D unclear. Germline loops: CDR1 SGHTA, CDR2 FQGTGA. V lost 5 bases and J 6 bases, leaving 15 bases between the germline ends. The CDR3 totals 14 residues. The CDR3 spells CASSPLPTDDTQYF. The CDR3, as DNA: TGTGCCAGCAGCCCCCTACCCACAGATGATACGCAGTATTTT.

Details on this clonotype: A much larger clone differs from this one at a single base, so this may be a read error. The rearrangement joins TRBV6-5 to TRBJ2-2; TRBD1 agrees at 9 bases. Germline CDR1 MNHEY, CDR2 SVGAGI. Trimming at V came to 6 bases and at J to 0 bases, leaving 5 bases not matched to a gene. This CDR3 contains 16 residues. The CDR3: CASSRRTGANTGELFF. The CDR3 DNA reads as TGTGCCAGCAGCCGACGGACAGGGGCGAACACCGGGGAGCTGTTTTTT.